The clone carrying this T cell receptor beta chain was found a few times. Antigen unknown. Together with a sample-barcoded 5' primer, a J-beta primer mix was included in a second PCR lasting roughly 6 to 12 cycles. Unique molecular identifiers of 12 random nucleotides labeled each cDNA. TCRdb reprocessed the 5' RACE reads with MiXCR, giving one entry per CDR3 protein. The sample includes 600,000 to 650,000 distinct CDR3 sequences, 58% of them seen just once. This entry comes from a study of blood T cells in healthy people across ages. This CDR3 is 15 amino acids long. The V gene end was trimmed by 2 bases and the J gene end by 5 bases; junction bases not matched to a gene: 7. Germline loops: CDR1 SQVTM, CDR2 ANQGSEA. Study observations and caveats: Diversity estimates drawn from one million T cells were deemed underestimates. It was not possible, with unsorted PBMCs, to conclusively compare naive and antigen-experienced cells.

The chain recombines TRBV29-1 with TRBJ1-2; TRBD1 agrees at 11 bases. The receptor's source is a man in his 60s in good health. Sequenced sample: blood. The CDR3 nucleotides read TGCAGCGTTGAAAGCCGGGACAGGGGGTGGTATGGCTACACCTTC. Amino acid sequence: CSVESRDRGWYGYTF. Complete variable domain (other parts from reference TRBV29-1 and TRBJ1-2): SAVISQKPSRDICQRGTSLTIQCQVDSQVTMMFWYRQQPGQSLTLIATANQGSEATYESGFVIDKFPISRPNLTFSTLTVSNMSPEDSSIYLCSVESRDRGWYGYTFGSGTRLTVV.